The T cell receptor (beta chain) described here comes from a study of response to subunit inactivated influenza vaccine. The CDR3 consists of 14 residues. Germline assignment: CDR1 SGHTA and CDR2 FQGNSA. V was clipped by 5 bases and J by 4 bases, with 15 bases between them. Each CDR3 protein gets one entry after TCRdb re-called the RT-PCR reads with MiXCR. The table has hundreds of thousands of distinct CDR3 sequences, roughly 10% seen once; the top ten hold more than 9.5%. These data also featured in a second study, about T cells expressing NK-cell markers. That work contributes: The authors made TCR beta cDNA libraries by 5'RACE template switching. This switching added a universal primer site and UMIs. Sorted CD3+CD56-NKG2C+, CD3+CD56+NKG2C+ and CD3+CD56+NKG2C- T cells supplied the TCR beta repertoires. HCMV serostatus: seven of eight sequenced donors positive, one negative. These clonotypes also led the CD3+CD56-NKG2C+ fraction in four donors.

The sequences come from PBMCs from blood, collected on the day of vaccination. The sequence derives from a man aged 45-60 years who received an inactivated influenza vaccine. The chain recombines TRBV7-2 with TRBJ2-7, with D perhaps assigned TRBD1 or TRBD2 (6 bases each). The CDR3 bases are TGTGCCAGCAGCCGGGCCGGGGGCGCTTACGAGCAGTACTTC. It translates to CASSRAGGAYEQYF.